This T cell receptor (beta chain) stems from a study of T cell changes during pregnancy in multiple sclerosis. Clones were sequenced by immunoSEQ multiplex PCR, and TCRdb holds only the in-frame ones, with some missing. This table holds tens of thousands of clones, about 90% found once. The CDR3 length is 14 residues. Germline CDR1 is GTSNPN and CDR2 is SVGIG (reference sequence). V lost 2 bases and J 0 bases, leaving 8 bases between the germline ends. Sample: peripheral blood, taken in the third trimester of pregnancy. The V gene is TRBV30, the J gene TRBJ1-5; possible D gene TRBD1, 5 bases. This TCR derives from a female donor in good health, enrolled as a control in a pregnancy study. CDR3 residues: CAWSRGHSNQPQHF. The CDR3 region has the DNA TGTGCCTGGAGTAGGGGCCATAGCAATCAGCCCCAGCATTTT.